Given below is one T cell receptor beta chain in context. The cohort comprised adults aged roughly 18 to 90 years residing in approximately 25 US areas. This specimen comes from a study of blood T cell repertoires in COVID-19. Study overall: Samples taken during acute and convalescent COVID-19 were collected in the United States, Italy and Spain. In each case, the material was cDNA or gDNA derived from T cells, B-cell-depleted T cells, or PBMCs.

In the source study's methods: Reference gene primer amplification in the assay estimated nucleated cell counts. Profiled with immunoSEQ multiplex PCR; TCRdb holds only in-frame clones, not every one. The DNA was the basis for D and trimming; V, J and clone size are from that table. The sample consists of approximately 260,000 clones, more than 70% of them appearing once. The clonotype comes from a woman aged 40 to 50 with acute COVID-19. Sequencing was performed on PBMCs or T cells enriched from blood (not recorded which).

CDR3 sequence (DNA): TGTGCCAGCCCCCCACCGGGACTAGCTATGCCGAACACCGGGGAGCTGTTTTTT. Translating gives CASPPPGLAMPNTGELFF. The rearrangement joins TRBV19 to TRBJ2-2; 9 bases are a match to TRBD2. The CDR3 sequence is 18 residues long. Unmatched junction bases numbered 14, after V lost 9 bases and J lost 0 bases. Germline loops: CDR1 LNHDA, CDR2 SQIVND (reference sequence).